This T cell receptor (beta chain) was recorded in a study of beta chain features in type 1 diabetes. Whole-study findings and limits: Researchers report that Type 1 diabetes patients had moderately but significantly shorter TCRB CDR3s across all four CD4+ subsets.

The V and J ends lost 3 bases and 4 bases, in that order; junction bases with no gene match: 6. From germline, CDR1 is KGHSH and CDR2 LQKENI. The CDR3 is made up of 16 amino acids. Sorted populations all had greater than 95% purity. The sequenced template was cDNA made from the entire isolated RNA. Repertoires were generated with immunoSEQ multiplex PCR, while TCRdb's copy carries only in-frame clones and drops some. The table has 500,000 to 800,000 clones, around 12% seen once. There are a few counts of this clone. Antigen specificity is unknown. The sequence was collected from a man younger than 45 with type 1 diabetes. The V call is TRBV18, the J call TRBJ2-7; 13 bases align to TRBD2. Sequenced sample: naive CD4+ T cells from blood. This CDR3 is CASSPRGTSGVYEQYF. The CDR3 DNA follows: TGTGCCAGCTCACCGCGTGGGACTAGCGGGGTTTACGAGCAGTACTTC. The complete variable domain, with remaining parts taken from reference TRBV18 and TRBJ2-7, reads NAGVMQNPRHLVRRRGQEARLRCSPMKGHSHVYWYRQLPEEGLKFMVYLQKENIIDESGMPKERFSAEFPKEGPSILRIQQVVRGDSAAYFCASSPRGTSGVYEQYFGPGTRLTVT.